This T cell receptor beta chain is from a study of blood T cell repertoires in COVID-19. Study overall: The samples span acute and convalescent COVID-19 from the United States, Italy and Spain. PBMCs, B-cell-depleted T cells, or T cells were the source of the cDNA or gDNA that made up the material.

The V and J ends lost 5 bases and 5 bases respectively, with 24 bases between them. The germline V gene encodes CDR1 MNHEY and CDR2 SMNVEV (reference sequence). This CDR3 is built from 18 residues. The sample holds a few counts of this clone. Original data processing: Estimation of nucleated cell counts was performed using reference gene primer amplification. Measured with immunoSEQ multiplex PCR; TCRdb has only the in-frame clones, and not every one. V and J calls and clone size are copied from that table; D and trimming were computed from the DNA. The data contain roughly 250,000 clones, around 83% of them seen just once; the ten biggest clones take up about 0.93%.

The clonotype originates from a man aged 35 to 55 with acute or convalescent COVID-19. The chain couples TRBV27 to TRBJ2-2, with D possibly TRBD1 on 7 matching bases. Material: peripheral blood. CDR3 loop: CASSTLGYSGGGTGELFF. The CDR3 DNA is TGTGCCAGCAGTACCCTGGGGTACTCAGGGGGAGGTACCGGGGAGCTGTTTTTT.